The 18 T cell receptor beta chains presented below share a single source sample, sequenced in a study of shared clonotypes between healthy human individuals. Profiling relied on immunoSEQ multiplex PCR, and the TCRdb table lists in-frame clones only, not all of them. The sample comprises over 850,000 clones, around three quarters of which are singletons, and under 0.8% rests with the top ten. The sequenced sample was memory CD4+ T cells from PBMCs. Noted subset: CD45RA-negative fraction. Receptors originate from a man younger than 30 in good health. Some clones in this sample may be carry-over from other donors' samples.

This clone was recorded only once. The chain couples TRBV9 to TRBJ2-3; 7 nucleotides line up with TRBD2. The CDR3 extends over 16 amino acids. CDR1 SGDLS and CDR2 YYNGEE come from the germline V gene. V was clipped by 4 bases and J by 0 bases; unmatched bases: 8. The CDR3 region has the DNA TGTGCCAGCAGCAGTCGACTAGCAGCTAGCACAGATACGCAGTATTTT. It specifies CASSSRLAASTDTQYF.

V and J are TRBV4-2 and TRBJ2-1; no reliable D call. Germline values: CDR1 LGHNA, CDR2 YNFKEQ. V lost 0 bases and J 3 bases, leaving 18 bases between the germline ends. This CDR3 contains 18 residues. CDR3 in DNA: TGTGCCAGCAGCCAAGATAGGGCTTCTCTCAGTATCTACAATGAGCAGTTCTTC. Translation gives CASSQDRASLSIYNEQFF.

The chain combines TRBV2 with TRBJ1-1, with TRBD1 matching 9 bases. Germline CDR1 and CDR2: SNHLY and FYNNEI. CDR3 length: 13 residues. V gave up 7 bases and J gave up 5 bases; unmatched junction bases: 5. The CDR3 DNA follows: TGTGCCAGCACCGAGGACAGGGGTACTGAAGCTTTCTTT. Its translation is CASTEDRGTEAFF.

This chain links TRBV10-3 with TRBJ2-2, with 11 positions matching TRBD2. CDR1 is ENHRY and CDR2 is SYGVKD in the germline V gene. The CDR3 loop spans 14 amino acids. J was trimmed by 4 bases and V by 7 bases; bases with no gene match: 2. The CDR3 DNA sequence: TGTGCCATCAAGGGACTAGCGGCCACCGGGGAGCTGTTTTTT. It is translated as CAIKGLAATGELFF.

V is TRBV29-1 and J is TRBJ2-1; D unclear. The CDR3 totals 12 residues. V dropped 7 bases and J dropped 6 bases, with 13 bases sitting between them. Germline-derived CDR1 and CDR2 are SQVTM and ANQGSEA. The CDR3 region is CSGNIRANEQFF. In nucleotides, the CDR3 is TGCAGCGGGAACATCCGGGCCAATGAGCAGTTCTTC.

This chain links TRBV30 with TRBJ1-1; possible D gene TRBD1, 5 bases. The germline V gene encodes CDR1 GTSNPN and CDR2 SVGIG (reference sequence). CDR3 length: 14 amino acids. V shed 5 bases and J shed 1 base, with 14 bases lying between them. CDR3 nucleotides: TGTGCCTGGCGGGACGGGCGGACGAACACTGAAGCTTTCTTT. Protein sequence: CAWRDGRTNTEAFF. Together with reference TRBV30 and TRBJ1-1, the CDR3 gives the full variable domain: SQTIHQWPATLVQPVGSPLSLECTVEGTSNPNLYWYRQAAGRGLQLLFYSVGIGQISSEVPQNLSASRPQDRQFILSSKKLLLSDSGFYLCAWRDGRTNTEAFFGQGTRLTVV.

In this sample, this clone turned up a few times. The chain recombines TRBV6-1 with TRBJ1-1; D unresolved. Between the trimmed V and J ends, which lost 6 bases and 1 base, there was a span of 9 bases. The CDR3 consists of 13 residues. Per germline, CDR1 MNHNS and CDR2 SASEGT. CDR3 loop: CASSKEGNTEAFF. Written as DNA, the CDR3 is TGTGCCAGCAGCAAGGAGGGGAACACTGAAGCTTTCTTT.

This clone occurred a few times. This CDR3 reads CATRWGRDTEAFF. CDR3 in DNA: TGTGCCACCAGGTGGGGTCGGGACACTGAAGCTTTCTTT. This sequence joins TRBV6-5 and TRBJ1-1; D not resolved. The CDR3 extends over 13 amino acids. Germline CDR1 and CDR2: MNHEY and SVGAGI. V lost 10 bases and J 3 bases, leaving 15 bases between the germline ends.

A note on this clone: A much larger clone sits a single nucleotide away, making a read error possible. This sample includes further DNA sequences coding for the same CDR3. The chain recombines TRBV5-1 with TRBJ2-5; possible D gene TRBD1, 5 bases. The CDR3 totals 13 residues. Germline-derived CDR1 and CDR2 are SGHRS and YFSETQ. V lost 0 bases and J lost 5, with 8 bases in between. In DNA form, the CDR3 reads TGCGCCAGCAGCTTGGCAGGGCGGGAGACCCAGTACTTC. This translates into CASSLAGRETQYF. Drawing the rest from reference TRBV5-1 and TRBJ2-5, the complete variable domain is KAGVTQTPRYLIKTRGQQVTLSCSPISGHRSVSWYQQTPGQGLQFLFEYFSETQRNKGNFPGRFSGRQFSNSRSEMNVSTLELGDSALYLCASSLAGRETQYFGPGTRLLVL.

V gene TRBV29-1 combines with J gene TRBJ1-1; 7 bases align to TRBD1. CDR3 length equals 14 residues. Looked up from germline, CDR1 is SQVTM and CDR2 is ANQGSEA. J gave up 5 bases and V 0 bases, and 6 bases lay outside the gene matches. CDR3 loop: CSVEERTGGTEAFF. The CDR3 coding sequence is TGCAGCGTTGAAGAGCGGACAGGAGGGACTGAAGCTTTCTTT. Full variable domain (outside the CDR3, taken from reference TRBV29-1 and TRBJ1-1): SAVISQKPSRDICQRGTSLTIQCQVDSQVTMMFWYRQQPGQSLTLIATANQGSEATYESGFVIDKFPISRPNLTFSTLTVSNMSPEDSSIYLCSVEERTGGTEAFFGQGTRLTVV.

The genes are TRBV27 and TRBJ2-3; tentatively, D is TRBD1 (6 bases). From germline, CDR1 is MNHEY and CDR2 SMNVEV (reference sequence). The germline V and J ends were trimmed by 3 bases and 4 bases, with 11 bases remaining between them. CDR3 length equals 14 residues. The CDR3 region has the DNA TGTGCCAGCAGTTTTGAGGGGGACGCAGATACGCAGTATTTT. Translating gives CASSFEGDADTQYF.

The chain links TRBV5-1 to TRBJ2-1; no clear D gene. Trimming took 2 bases from V and 8 from J, leaving 11 bases between them. This CDR3 comprises 13 residues. Germline CDR1 and CDR2: SGHRS and YFSETQ. The CDR3 bases are TGCGCCAGCAGCTTAGACACTATGGATGAGCAGTTCTTC. Its translation is CASSLDTMDEQFF.

This clone was counted many times. The chain couples TRBV11-1 to TRBJ1-1; D unresolved. Germline CDR1 is SGHAT and CDR2 is FQDESV (reference sequence). This CDR3 comprises 12 residues. V was cut by 2 bases and J by 1 base, with 2 bases left in between. CDR3 DNA sequence: TGTGCCAGCAGCTTAACGAACACTGAAGCTTTCTTT. This codes for CASSLTNTEAFF.

The rearrangement links TRBV9 to TRBJ2-2; a possible D gene is TRBD2 (6 bases). Germline assignment: CDR1 SGDLS and CDR2 YYNGEE. Trimming removed 4 bases at V and 6 bases at J, with 16 bases between. This CDR3 is 15 amino acids long. CDR3 protein: CASSTSLGEAGELFF. The DNA of the CDR3 is TGTGCCAGCAGCACCTCCTTGGGGGAGGCCGGGGAGCTGTTTTTT.

There are a few counts of this clone. CDR3 DNA sequence: TGTGCCAGCAGCCCCGGCGGGGCCAGGGGGGCCTACGAGCAGTACTTC. Translating it yields CASSPGGARGAYEQYF. The chain carries TRBV4-2 and TRBJ2-7; a possible D gene is TRBD1 (7 bases). Trimming took off 4 bases at V and 2 bases at J, with 18 bases between the two ends. CDR1 LGHNA and CDR2 YNFKEQ come from the germline V gene. The CDR3 has 16 residues.

With regard to this clone: This clone may be a read error of a much larger clone one base away. The chain is built from TRBV5-6 and TRBJ2-3; tentative D call: TRBD2 (6 bases). The germline V gene encodes CDR1 SGHDT and CDR2 YYEEEE. Trimming took off 0 bases at V and 4 bases at J, with 9 bases between the two ends. The CDR3 sequence is 14 residues long. Here the CDR3 reads CASSLGGRSDTQYF. The CDR3 DNA sequence: TGTGCCAGCAGCTTGGGAGGGAGGTCAGATACGCAGTATTTT.

The chain combines TRBV28 with TRBJ1-1; D is uncertain. The germline V and J ends were trimmed by 7 bases and 2 bases, with 14 bases remaining between them. The CDR3 has 14 amino acids. Germline CDR1 and CDR2: MDHEN and SYDVKM. CDR3 DNA: TGTGCCAGCACTACCCCCCAGCTCAACACTGAAGCTTTCTTT. Amino acids: CASTTPQLNTEAFF.

The CDR3 here is CASREGGLNYNEQFF. The CDR3 nucleotides are TGTGCCAGCAGGGAGGGCGGGCTGAACTACAATGAGCAGTTCTTC. J is TRBJ2-1 and V is TRBV5-4; D perhaps matches TRBD2 (6 bases). V lost 5 bases to trimming and J lost 3 bases, with 15 bases between them. CDR1 is SGHNT and CDR2 is YYREEE in the germline V gene (reference sequence). The CDR3 is 15 amino acids.